Listed here are 18 T cell receptor beta chains from one sample, sequenced in a study of early T cells in non-severe SARS-CoV-2 infection. TCRdb independently ran MiXCR on the 5' RACE reads; one entry per CDR3 protein. The table lists tens of thousands of distinct CDR3 sequences, under 7.5% of them singletons. Sequencing used whole blood. The receptors shown here come from an adult who was a healthcare worker with PCR-confirmed SARS-CoV-2 infection or an uninfected control (not recorded which).

This clonotype was recorded at least ten times. The chain links TRBV19 to TRBJ1-1, with D uncertain. Germline-derived CDR1 and CDR2 are LNHDA and SQIVND (reference sequence). V lost 6 bases, J lost 5 bases, and 13 bases lay in between. The CDR3 runs 13 residues. CDR3 in DNA: TGTGCCAGTAGGATCGGACTAAGTACTGAAGCTTTCTTT. Protein sequence: CASRIGLSTEAFF.

This clonotype is classed as medium-sized (0.01 to 0.1%). V is TRBV7-2 and J is TRBJ2-1, with 14 nucleotides matching TRBD2. V lost 5 bases to trimming and J lost 4 bases; unmatched junction nucleotides: 10. CDR1 SGHTA and CDR2 FQGNSA come from the germline V gene. The CDR3 consists of 18 residues. CDR3 nucleotide sequence: TGTGCCAGCAGCCTACCCGGGACTAGCGGGAGATGGTACAATGAGCAGTTCTTC. This gives the protein CASSLPGTSGRWYNEQFF.

This clonotype was seen ten or more times. The chain combines TRBV15 with TRBJ1-1; no definite D call. Trimming cost V 1 base and J 6 bases, with 9 bases left between them. The length of the CDR3 is 13 residues. Germline CDR1 is LNHNV and CDR2 is YYDKDF (reference sequence). The CDR3 DNA follows: TGTGCCACCAGCAGAGTTGGTAACGCTGAAGCTTTCTTT. This codes for CATSRVGNAEAFF. The variable domain in full, with the rest retrieved from reference TRBV15 and TRBJ1-1, is DAMVIQNPRYQVTQFGKPVTLSCSQTLNHNVMYWYQQKSSQAPKLLFHYYDKDFNNEADTPDNFQSRRPNTSFCFLDIRSPGLGDTAMYLCATSRVGNAEAFFGQGTRLTVV.

This clonotype has ten or more counts. The CDR3 reads CASSKEGDGGHSYNEQFF. The CDR3 nucleotides read TGTGCCAGCAGCAAAGAAGGGGACGGAGGACACTCCTACAATGAGCAGTTCTTC. This chain links TRBV21-1 with TRBJ2-1; the D call TRBD1 from the table was never checked on the DNA. TRBV21-1 is a pseudogene locus. The length of the CDR3 is 18 residues.

This clonotype was seen ten or more times. J is TRBJ2-7 and V is TRBV28; D unresolved. This CDR3 spans 15 amino acids. Germline CDR1 reads MDHEN; CDR2 reads SYDVKM. V lost 3 bases, J lost 3 bases, and 15 bases lay in between. CDR3 sequence reads: CASSLGPSRGYEQYF. The CDR3 nucleotides read TGTGCCAGCAGTTTGGGTCCCTCTCGAGGCTACGAGCAGTACTTC.

This clonotype came up many times. V and J are TRBV12-3 or TRBV12-4 and TRBJ2-1; possible D gene TRBD2, 6 bases. V gave up 10 bases and J gave up 6 bases, with 16 bases separating them. This CDR3 comprises 13 residues. The CDR3 DNA reads as TGTGCCATCCTGAGATGGGGAGGCAATGAGCAGTTCTTC. Its protein product is CAILRWGGNEQFF.

This clonotype was recorded many times. The chain carries TRBV6-2 or TRBV6-3 and TRBJ1-5; perhaps TRBD1 as D (5 bases). Deletions cut 2 bases from V and 6 bases from J, with 17 bases between. This CDR3 comprises 16 residues. Germline V gene sequence: CDR1 MNHEY, CDR2 SVGEGT. In nucleotides, the CDR3 is TGTGCCAGCAGTTACCAGTGGAGGGGAACCGGTCAGCCCCAGCATTTT. This codes for CASSYQWRGTGQPQHF.

V usage is TRBV7-2 and J usage is TRBJ2-5; a possible D gene is TRBD2 (6 bases). The CDR3 runs 13 residues. Looked up from germline, CDR1 is SGHTA and CDR2 is FQGNSA. Trimming removed 4 bases from V and 3 bases from J, with 9 bases in between. CDR3 DNA sequence: TGTGCCAGCAGCTGGCGGGACGAAGAGACCCAGTACTTC. This gives the protein CASSWRDEETQYF.

At least ten counts were recorded for this clonotype. V is TRBV28 and J is TRBJ2-3; tentatively, D is TRBD1 or TRBD2 (5 bases each). Trimming removed 6 bases at V and 5 bases at J, with 15 bases between. The germline CDR1 and CDR2 sequences are MDHEN and SYDVKM. CDR3 length equals 14 residues. For the CDR3, the DNA is TGTGCCAGCAGCCAATTCGGGGCTGAAGATACGCAGTATTTT. This codes for CASSQFGAEDTQYF.

A remark on this clonotype: A much larger clone lies one base from this, so it may be a read error. The rearrangement uses TRBV7-8 and TRBJ2-1; 13 positions match TRBD2. The J segment lost 2 bases and the V segment lost 4 bases, leaving 8 bases of the junction unmatched. Germline V lookup: CDR1 SGHVS, CDR2 FQNEAQ. The CDR3 length is 18 residues. CDR3 protein: CASSSMRTSGRTYNEQFF. The CDR3 DNA sequence: TGTGCCAGCAGCTCCATGAGGACTAGCGGGAGAACCTACAATGAGCAGTTCTTC.

This clonotype appeared many times. The V gene is TRBV11-2, the J gene TRBJ2-7, with no clear D. The CDR3 has 16 amino acids. Deletions cut 6 bases from V and 2 bases from J, with 20 bases between. Per the germline V gene, CDR1 is SGHAT and CDR2 is FQNNGV. CDR3 amino acids: CASSPIGYTEPYEQYF. In nucleotides, the CDR3 is TGTGCCAGCAGTCCCATCGGGTACACGGAACCCTACGAGCAGTACTTC.

A few counts support this clonotype. V gene TRBV18 combines with J gene TRBJ1-4; D is undetermined. Deletions cut 1 base from V and 5 bases from J, with 11 bases between. CDR3 size: 15 residues. CDR1 is KGHSH, CDR2 LQKENI, per germline. CDR3 residues: CASSPRTSQNEKLFF. The DNA for the CDR3 is TGTGCCAGCTCACCACGGACCTCTCAAAATGAAAAACTGTTTTTT.

A remark on this clonotype: A much larger clone lies a single base off, so this may be a read error. The chain combines TRBV27 with TRBJ2-3; TRBD1 might be the D (5 bases). This CDR3 has 16 residues. Germline CDR1 MNHEY, CDR2 SMNVEV (reference sequence). The CDR3 sequence is CASTTTLALHTGTQYF. The CDR3 DNA reads as TGTGCCAGCACTACTACCCTCGCGTTACACACAGGTACGCAGTATTTT.

The chain combines TRBV3-1 with TRBJ2-1; D is unclear. The CDR3 runs to 15 residues. Trimming took 1 base from V and 7 from J, leaving 14 bases between them. Germline-derived CDR1 and CDR2 are LGHDT and YNNKEL (reference sequence). The CDR3 nucleotides are TGTGCCAGCAGCCAAGGCGTCGGGTCTTATAATGAGCAGTTCTTC. This codes for CASSQGVGSYNEQFF.

This clonotype was seen at least ten times. The V gene is TRBV7-9, the J gene TRBJ2-1; D unresolved. The V end was cut by 5 bases, the J end by 8 bases, with 4 bases between. Per the germline V gene, CDR1 is SEHNR and CDR2 is FQNEAQ (reference sequence). The CDR3 loop spans 10 amino acids. DNA of the CDR3: TGTGCCAGCAGCCCCGATGAGCAGTTCTTC. It is translated as CASSPDEQFF.

This clonotype came up a few times. The gene calls are TRBV7-6 and TRBJ2-3; D is perhaps TRBD2 (5 bases). Per germline, CDR1 SGHVS and CDR2 FNYEAQ. The CDR3 has 13 residues. V lost 5 bases, J lost 6 bases, and 12 bases lay in between. CDR3 amino acids: CASSPTIGDTQYF. In nucleotides, the CDR3 is TGTGCCAGCAGCCCGACTATCGGGGATACGCAGTATTTT.

This clonotype is classed as medium-sized. This chain uses TRBV5-1 with TRBJ1-1, with D tentatively TRBD1 (5 bases). CDR1 SGHRS and CDR2 YFSETQ come from the germline V gene. Between the trimmed V and J ends, which lost 1 base and 2 bases, there was a span of 9 bases. The CDR3 runs 14 residues. For the CDR3, the DNA is TGCGCCAGCAGCTTGCGGCAGGGTAACACTGAAGCTTTCTTT. Amino acid sequence: CASSLRQGNTEAFF.

This clonotype occurred many times. The chain has TRBV4-3 and TRBJ2-3, with D perhaps matching TRBD2 (5 bases). This CDR3 is 17 amino acids long. Germline loops: CDR1 LGHNA, CDR2 YSLEER. Between the trimmed V and J ends, which lost 0 bases and 5 bases, there was a span of 18 bases. The CDR3 reads CASSQDLVLPAGDTQYF. Written as DNA, the CDR3 is TGCGCCAGCAGCCAAGATTTGGTCCTGCCCGCGGGAGATACGCAGTATTTT.